The rows below give T cell receptor beta chains drawn from one sample of a study of blood T cell repertoires in COVID-19. Clones were read by immunoSEQ multiplex PCR, and TCRdb kept only the in-frame ones, dropping some. Counted here are fewer than 200,000 clones, about 90% occurring once; the ten biggest clones make up more than 8.5%. Specimen: PBMCs or T cells enriched from blood (not recorded which). The receptors come from a woman in her late teens or twenties who had recovered from COVID-19. CDR3s include the opening cysteine and the closing phenylalanine or tryptophan. D genes are given only for firm matches. Rows may omit the clone size; those that give it use once, few, many or a size class.

NA	TRBV2	NA	TRBJ1-4	TGTGCCAGCTCCAGAGGCGGGACTAATGAAAAACTGTTTTTT	CASSRGGTNEKLFF
NA	TRBV6-4	NA	TRBJ2-6	TGTGCCAGCAGTTCCCAGGGGGGCGGTGGTAGCTCTGGGGCCAACGTCCTGACTTTC	CASSSQGGGGSSGANVLTF
NA	TRBV19	NA	TRBJ1-1	TGTGCCAGTATAGGGGCCCCGGGCGCTGAAGCTTTCTTT	CASIGAPGAEAFF
NA	TRBV19	NA	TRBJ1-1	TGTGCCAGTAGTTCGGGTTCTCCTGAAGCTTTCTTT	CASSSGSPEAFF
NA	TRBV28	once	TRBJ2-5	TGTGCCAGCAGCCCACTTTTGGAGACCCAGTACTTC	CASSPLLETQYF
NA	TRBV7-2	NA	TRBJ1-3	TGTGCCAGCAGCTTTCGGTGGGGGGGCTCTGGAAACACCATATATTTT	CASSFRWGGSGNTIYF
TRBD2	TRBV2	NA	TRBJ2-7	TGTGCCAGCAGTGAAGTTCTAGCGGACATGTACGAGCAGTACTTC	CASSEVLADMYEQYF
NA	TRBV6-4	NA	TRBJ2-3	TGTGCCAGCAGTGACTCTGGTAGCGGAGGGGGCACAGATACGCAGTATTTT	CASSDSGSGGGTDTQYF
TRBD1	TRBV2	NA	TRBJ1-2	TGTGCCAGCGGGACAGGGCACTATGGCTACACCTTC	CASGTGHYGYTF
NA	TRBV28	NA	TRBJ1-1	TGTGCCAGCAGTTTATTCCAGGGACCGGGAGAACACGAGGGTAACACTGAAGCTTTCTTT	CASSLFQGPGEHEGNTEAFF
TRBD2	TRBV2	NA	TRBJ2-7	TGTGCCAGCCGCGGGAGGGACATCGAGCAGTACTTC	CASRGRDIEQYF
NA	TRBV12-3/TRBV12-4	NA	TRBJ2-7	TGTGCCAGCAACTCCGGACACCTCGAGCAGTACTTC	CASNSGHLEQYF
TRBD1	TRBV28	NA	TRBJ2-2	TGTGCCAGCAGTTTGGACAGGGGGCTTGCCGGGGAGCTGTTTTTT	CASSLDRGLAGELFF
TRBD1	TRBV12-3/TRBV12-4	NA	TRBJ1-1	TGTGCCAGCAGTAAGACAGGGGTCACTGAAGCTTTCTTT	CASSKTGVTEAFF
TRBD2	TRBV7-2	NA	TRBJ2-3	TGTGCCAGCAGCCCCCGGACTAGCGGGGGCGCGGATACGCAGTATTTT	CASSPRTSGGADTQYF
TRBD2	TRBV19	NA	TRBJ2-4	TGTGCCAGTAGCGACCCGGTTTCGGAGCGGGGGACCGCCATTCAGTACTTC	CASSDPVSERGTAIQYF
NA	TRBV11-1	NA	TRBJ2-1	TGTGCCAGCAGCTTAGGAGGGAGTTCCTACAATGAGCAGTTCTTC	CASSLGGSSYNEQFF
NA	TRBV5-1	NA	TRBJ1-2	TGCGCCAGCAGCTCTATACAGACTAACTATGGCTACACCTTC	CASSSIQTNYGYTF
TRBD1	TRBV18	NA	TRBJ1-1	TGTGCCAGCTCACCATCGACAGGGCGGGGTACTGAAGCTTTCTTT	CASSPSTGRGTEAFF
TRBD2	TRBV5-6	NA	TRBJ2-7	TGTGCCAGCAGCGACGCGGGGGGTGGGTACGAGCAGTACTTC	CASSDAGGGYEQYF
TRBD2	TRBV28	NA	TRBJ2-7	TGTGCCAGCATAGAAGCTCCAGGGAGGGACTACGAGCAGTACTTC	CASIEAPGRDYEQYF
NA	TRBV19	few	TRBJ1-1	TGTGCCAGTAGTCGGTCCAACGGGGAGGGTGTAGCTTTCTTT	CASSRSNGEGVAFF